This T cell receptor (beta chain) was recorded in a study of CD8+ T cells in alopecia areata. V was cut by 6 bases and J by 1 base, with 12 bases left in between. This CDR3 contains 14 residues. Germline CDR1 reads SNHLY; CDR2 reads FYNNEI. cDNA reverse transcribed from extracted RNA served as the sequencing template. Sequencing was performed with immunoSEQ multiplex PCR; in TCRdb, only in-frame clones are kept and a portion is missing. The data contain some 180,000 clones, almost 65% of them singletons. Whole-study results and caveats: In scalp samples, resident alphabeta T cells of normal skin are also sequenced. Clonality in lesional scalp, especially alopecia totalis/universalis, exceeded that of normal scalp.

By share, this clone counts as medium-sized. Its antigen is not identified. The sequencing used CD4+ T cells sorted from blood, collected at week 0. V and J are TRBV2 and TRBJ1-1, with D unclear. The TCR was taken from a human donor with alopecia areata. In DNA, the CDR3 is TGTGCCAGCAGCGTAGGGATGCCGAACACTGAAGCTTTCTTT. Translating it yields CASSVGMPNTEAFF.